This paragraph reports one TCR beta chain. What it binds is unknown. Germline V lookup: CDR1 MNHEY, CDR2 SMNVEV (reference sequence). V lost 4 bases, J lost 8 bases, and 19 bases lay in between. The CDR3 has 15 amino acids. This specimen comes from a study of beta chain features in type 1 diabetes. Overall study findings and caveats: Across patients, naive, central memory and Treg TCRB repertoires exhibited apparently greater similarity than was observed across healthy donors. Insertions were fewer and deletions more numerous at VDJ junctions in type 1 diabetes patients.

Naive, central memory, regulatory and stem cell-like memory cells within the CD4+ compartment were sorted using CD45RO/CCR7/CD25/CD127/CD95/CD27. Sequencing targeted expressed TCRB transcripts, as all isolated RNA had been reverse transcribed. Naive, central memory and regulatory T cell samples produced a mean of about 4 million reads. Clones were read by immunoSEQ multiplex PCR, and TCRdb kept only the in-frame ones, dropping some. Of 200,000 to 250,000 clones detected, 25% to 30% appear once; the ten largest clones hold 3.5% to 4.5%. V gene TRBV27 combines with J gene TRBJ2-3; D tentatively reads TRBD1 or TRBD2 (5 bases each). The sample consisted of central memory CD4+ T cells from blood. This sequence was found in a young man in good health. The CDR3 loop is CASSSPGSPAFTQYF. CDR3 DNA: TGTGCCAGCAGTTCCCCAGGGAGCCCCGCGTTTACGCAGTATTTT.